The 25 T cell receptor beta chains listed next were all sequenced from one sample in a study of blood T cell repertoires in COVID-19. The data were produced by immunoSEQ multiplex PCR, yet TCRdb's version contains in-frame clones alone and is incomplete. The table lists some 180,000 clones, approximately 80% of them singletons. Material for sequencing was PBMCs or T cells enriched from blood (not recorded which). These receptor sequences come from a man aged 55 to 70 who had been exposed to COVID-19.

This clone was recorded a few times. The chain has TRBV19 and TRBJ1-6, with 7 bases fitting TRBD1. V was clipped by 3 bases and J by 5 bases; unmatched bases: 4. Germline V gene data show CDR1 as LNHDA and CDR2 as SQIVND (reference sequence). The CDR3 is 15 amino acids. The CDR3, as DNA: TGTGCCAGTAGTATGAGGGACAGTCATAATTCACCCCTCCACTTT. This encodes CASSMRDSHNSPLHF.

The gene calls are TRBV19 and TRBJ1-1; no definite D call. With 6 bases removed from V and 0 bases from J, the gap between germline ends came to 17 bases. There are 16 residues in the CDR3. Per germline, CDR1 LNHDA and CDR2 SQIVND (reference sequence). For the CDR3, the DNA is TGTGCCAGTAGCCGCCGGGAAGGGCGGATGAACACTGAAGCTTTCTTT. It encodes CASSRREGRMNTEAFF.

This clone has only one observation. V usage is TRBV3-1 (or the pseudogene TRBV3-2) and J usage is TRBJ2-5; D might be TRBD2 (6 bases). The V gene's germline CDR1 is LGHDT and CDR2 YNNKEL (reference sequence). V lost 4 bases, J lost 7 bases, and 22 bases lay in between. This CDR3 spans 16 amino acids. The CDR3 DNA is TGTGCCAGCAGCCCCGTCATGATCGGGGACTTACGGACCCAGTACTTC. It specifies CASSPVMIGDLRTQYF.

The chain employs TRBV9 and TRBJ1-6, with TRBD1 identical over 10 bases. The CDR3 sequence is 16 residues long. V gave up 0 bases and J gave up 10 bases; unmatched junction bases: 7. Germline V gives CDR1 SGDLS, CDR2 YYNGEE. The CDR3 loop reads CASSVGGTGERSPLHF. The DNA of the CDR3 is TGTGCCAGCAGCGTAGGCGGGACAGGGGAGCGATCACCCCTCCACTTT.

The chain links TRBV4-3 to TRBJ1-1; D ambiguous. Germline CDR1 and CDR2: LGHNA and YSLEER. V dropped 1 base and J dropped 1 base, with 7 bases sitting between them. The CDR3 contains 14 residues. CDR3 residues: CASSQAQSNTEAFF. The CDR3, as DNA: TGCGCCAGCAGCCAAGCCCAGTCGAACACTGAAGCTTTCTTT.

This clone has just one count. CDR3 protein: CASRGSDSGANVLTF. CDR3 bases: TGTGCCAGCAGAGGTAGCGATTCTGGGGCCAACGTCCTGACTTTC. The chain is built from TRBV9 and TRBJ2-6; TRBD2 is a possible D gene (5 bases). This CDR3 has 15 amino acids. CDR1 is SGDLS, CDR2 YYNGEE, per germline. Between the trimmed V and J ends, which lost 5 bases and 1 base, there was a span of 10 bases.

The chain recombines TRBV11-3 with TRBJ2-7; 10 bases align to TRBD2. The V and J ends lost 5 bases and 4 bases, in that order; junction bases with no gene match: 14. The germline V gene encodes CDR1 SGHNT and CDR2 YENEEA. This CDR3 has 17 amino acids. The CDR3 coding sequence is TGTGCCAGCAGCCTGGCTAGTGCTAGCGGGAGAGCATACGAGCAGTACTTC. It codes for CASSLASASGRAYEQYF. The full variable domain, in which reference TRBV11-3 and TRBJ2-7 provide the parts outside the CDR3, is EAGVVQSPRYKIIEKKQPVAFWCNPISGHNTLYWYLQNLGQGPELLIRYENEEAVDDSQLPKDRFSAERLKGVDSTLKIQPAELGDSAVYLCASSLASASGRAYEQYFGPGTRLTVT.

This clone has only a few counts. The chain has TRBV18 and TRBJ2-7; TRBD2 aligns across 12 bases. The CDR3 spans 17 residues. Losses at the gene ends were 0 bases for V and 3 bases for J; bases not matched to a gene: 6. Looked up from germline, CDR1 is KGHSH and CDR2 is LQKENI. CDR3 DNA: TGTGCCAGCTCACCACCCGGACTAGCGGGGTACAACTACGAGCAGTACTTC. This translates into CASSPPGLAGYNYEQYF.

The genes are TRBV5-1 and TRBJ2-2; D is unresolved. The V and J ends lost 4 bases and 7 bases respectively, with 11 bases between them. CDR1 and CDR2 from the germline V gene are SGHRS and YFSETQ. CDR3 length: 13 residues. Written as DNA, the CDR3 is TGCGCCAGCAGCCAAGACATAGGCGGGGAGCTGTTTTTT. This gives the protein CASSQDIGGELFF.

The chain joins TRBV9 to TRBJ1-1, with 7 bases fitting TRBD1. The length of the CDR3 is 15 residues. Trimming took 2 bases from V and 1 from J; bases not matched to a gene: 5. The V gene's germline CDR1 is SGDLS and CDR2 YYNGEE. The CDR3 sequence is CASSVRGSENTEAFF. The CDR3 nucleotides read TGTGCCAGCAGCGTCAGGGGGTCTGAGAACACTGAAGCTTTCTTT.

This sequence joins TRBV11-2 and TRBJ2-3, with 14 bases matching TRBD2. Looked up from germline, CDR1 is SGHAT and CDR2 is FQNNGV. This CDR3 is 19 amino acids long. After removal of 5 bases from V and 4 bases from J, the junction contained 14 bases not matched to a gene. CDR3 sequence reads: CASSHYGTSGREGPDTQYF. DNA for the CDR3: TGTGCCAGCAGCCATTACGGGACTAGCGGGAGAGAGGGCCCAGATACGCAGTATTTT.

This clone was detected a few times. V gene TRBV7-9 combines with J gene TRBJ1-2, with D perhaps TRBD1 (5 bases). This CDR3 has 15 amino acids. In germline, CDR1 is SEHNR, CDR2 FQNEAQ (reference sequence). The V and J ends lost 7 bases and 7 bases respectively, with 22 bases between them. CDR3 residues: CASIPSGLEGGGYTF. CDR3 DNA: TGTGCCAGCATTCCCTCAGGGTTAGAGGGAGGTGGCTACACCTTC.

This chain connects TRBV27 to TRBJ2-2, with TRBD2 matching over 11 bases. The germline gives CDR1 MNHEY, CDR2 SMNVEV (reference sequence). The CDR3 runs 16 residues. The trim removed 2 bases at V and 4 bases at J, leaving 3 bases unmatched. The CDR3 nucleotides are TGTGCCAGCAGTTTAACGGGACTAGCGGTCACCGGGGAGCTGTTTTTT. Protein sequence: CASSLTGLAVTGELFF.

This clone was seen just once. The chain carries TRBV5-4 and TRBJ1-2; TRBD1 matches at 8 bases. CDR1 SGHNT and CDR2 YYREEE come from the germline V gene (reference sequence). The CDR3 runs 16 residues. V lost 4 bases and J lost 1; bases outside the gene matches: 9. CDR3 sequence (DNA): TGTGCCAGCAGCCAAGGACAGGGACAGGTTAACTATGGCTACACCTTC. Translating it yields CASSQGQGQVNYGYTF.

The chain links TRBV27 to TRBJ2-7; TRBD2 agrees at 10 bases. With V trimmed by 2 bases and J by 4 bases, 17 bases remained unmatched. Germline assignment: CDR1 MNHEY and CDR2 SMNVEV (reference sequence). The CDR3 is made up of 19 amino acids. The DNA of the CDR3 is TGTGCCAGCAGTTTAGCCCAGCCCTATACTCTAGCGGGAGTATACGAGCAGTACTTC. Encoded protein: CASSLAQPYTLAGVYEQYF.

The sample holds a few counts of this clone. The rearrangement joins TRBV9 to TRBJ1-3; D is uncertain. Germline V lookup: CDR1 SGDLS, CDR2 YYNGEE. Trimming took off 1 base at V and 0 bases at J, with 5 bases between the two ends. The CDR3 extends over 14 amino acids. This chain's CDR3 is CASSVTDSGNTIYF. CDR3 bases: TGTGCCAGCAGCGTAACAGACTCTGGAAACACCATATATTTT.

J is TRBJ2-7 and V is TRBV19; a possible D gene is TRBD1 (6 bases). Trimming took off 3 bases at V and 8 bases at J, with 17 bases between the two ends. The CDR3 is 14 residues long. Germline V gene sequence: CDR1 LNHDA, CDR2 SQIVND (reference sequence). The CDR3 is CASSMLPHREQQYF. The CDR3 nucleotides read TGTGCCAGTAGTATGCTCCCGCACAGGGAGCAGCAGTACTTC.

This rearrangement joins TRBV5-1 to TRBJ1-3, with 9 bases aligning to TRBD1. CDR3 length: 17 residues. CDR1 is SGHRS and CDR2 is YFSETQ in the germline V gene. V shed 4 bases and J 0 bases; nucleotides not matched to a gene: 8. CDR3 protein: CASSPRDRVISGNTIYF. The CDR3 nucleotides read TGCGCCAGCAGCCCCCGGGACAGGGTAATCTCTGGAAACACCATATATTTT.

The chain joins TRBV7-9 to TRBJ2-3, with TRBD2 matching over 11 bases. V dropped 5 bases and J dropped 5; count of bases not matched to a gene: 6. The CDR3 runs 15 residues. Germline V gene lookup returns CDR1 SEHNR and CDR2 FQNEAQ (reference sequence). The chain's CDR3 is CASSLLAGDIDTQYF. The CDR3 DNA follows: TGTGCCAGCAGCCTACTAGCGGGAGATATAGATACGCAGTATTTT.

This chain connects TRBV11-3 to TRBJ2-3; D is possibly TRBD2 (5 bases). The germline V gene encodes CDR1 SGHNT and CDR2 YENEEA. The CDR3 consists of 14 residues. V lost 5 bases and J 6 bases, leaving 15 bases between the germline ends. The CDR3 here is CASSAGLAWDTQYF. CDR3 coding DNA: TGTGCCAGCAGCGCTGGCCTAGCTTGGGATACGCAGTATTTT.

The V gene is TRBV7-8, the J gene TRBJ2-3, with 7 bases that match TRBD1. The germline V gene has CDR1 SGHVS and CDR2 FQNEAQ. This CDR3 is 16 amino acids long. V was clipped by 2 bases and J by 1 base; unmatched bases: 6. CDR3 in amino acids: CASSLNTGTGTDTQYF. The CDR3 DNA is TGTGCCAGCAGCTTAAACACCGGGACAGGCACAGATACGCAGTATTTT.

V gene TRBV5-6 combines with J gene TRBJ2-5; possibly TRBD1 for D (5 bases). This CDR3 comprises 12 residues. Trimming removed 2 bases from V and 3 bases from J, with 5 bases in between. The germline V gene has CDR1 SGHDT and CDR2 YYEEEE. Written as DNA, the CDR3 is TGTGCCAGCAGCTTCAGGGAAGAGACCCAGTACTTC. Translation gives CASSFREETQYF.

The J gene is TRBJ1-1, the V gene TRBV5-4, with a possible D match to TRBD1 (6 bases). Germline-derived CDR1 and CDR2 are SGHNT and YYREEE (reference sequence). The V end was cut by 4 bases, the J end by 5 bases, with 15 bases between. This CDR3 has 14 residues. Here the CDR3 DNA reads TGTGCCAGCAGCCCGTGGACAGTGGGGACTGAAGCTTTCTTT. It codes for CASSPWTVGTEAFF.

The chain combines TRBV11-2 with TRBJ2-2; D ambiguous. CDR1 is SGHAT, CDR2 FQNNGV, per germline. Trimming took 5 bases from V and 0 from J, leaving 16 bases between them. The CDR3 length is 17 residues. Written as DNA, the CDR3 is TGTGCCAGCAGCCCGACACGTTTAGTGGCGAACACCGGGGAGCTGTTTTTT. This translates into CASSPTRLVANTGELFF.

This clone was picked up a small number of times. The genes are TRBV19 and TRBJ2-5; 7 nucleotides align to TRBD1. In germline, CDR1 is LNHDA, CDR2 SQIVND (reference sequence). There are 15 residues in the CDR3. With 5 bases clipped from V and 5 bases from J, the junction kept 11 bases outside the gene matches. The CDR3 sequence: CASSLQRGRGETQYF. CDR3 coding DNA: TGTGCCAGTAGTCTACAGAGGGGGCGAGGTGAGACCCAGTACTTC. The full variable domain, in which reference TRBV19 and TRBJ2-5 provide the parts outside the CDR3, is DGGITQSPKYLFRKEGQNVTLSCEQNLNHDAMYWYRQDPGQGLRLIYYSQIVNDFQKGDIAEGYSVSREKKESFPLTVTSAQKNPTAFYLCASSLQRGRGETQYFGPGTRLLVL.